The following is a T cell receptor beta chain sequence with its context. This sample includes further DNA sequences coding for the same CDR3. Data came from immunoSEQ multiplex PCR; TCRdb stores just in-frame clones and leaves some out. Of fewer than 2.5 million clones detected, approximately 93% appear once; the ten largest clones hold approximately 0.37%. This record comes from a study of shared clonotypes between healthy human individuals. About the research overall: Samples came from a couple of female and three male donors aged 18 to 49.

The germline gives CDR1 SGHNT, CDR2 YYREEE (reference sequence). The CDR3 covers 14 residues. V lost 0 bases to trimming and J lost 4 bases; unmatched junction nucleotides: 2. The chain is built from TRBV5-4 and TRBJ2-3; TRBD2 matches at 7 bases. Source material: naive CD4+ T cells from PBMCs. Subset meaning: CD45RA+ positively selected. This receptor was identified in a man in his late teens or twenties in good health. Some clones in this sample may be carry-over from other donors' samples. The CDR3 region is CASSLGAGADTQYF. The CDR3 DNA reads as TGTGCCAGCAGCTTGGGGGCGGGAGCAGATACGCAGTATTTT.